The TCR beta chain described here comes from a study of T cells in tuberculosis. Study-wide results and limits: Smaller alpha distances in active tuberculosis partly reflected shorter CDR3-alpha lengths.

Method: immunoSEQ multiplex PCR; TCRdb's copy keeps in-frame clones and lacks some. The data show more than 35,000 clones, nearly 95% seen once. To note about this clone: The antigen remains unidentified.

The TCR comes from a donor between 10 and 29 years old with latent tuberculosis or without tuberculosis infection. Specimen: PBMCs.

CDR3 sequence: CASSPIAGEISYEQYF. The CDR3 DNA reads TGTGCCAGCAGCCCTATAGCGGGGGAGATCTCCTACGAGCAGTACTTC. This sequence joins TRBV11-2 and TRBJ2-7; 9 nucleotides match TRBD2. Germline V gives CDR1 SGHAT, CDR2 FQNNGV. The ends lost 5 bases at V and 0 bases at J; junction bases unmatched: 8. The CDR3 is 16 amino acids.